This T cell receptor beta chain was sequenced in a study of blood T cells in healthy people across ages (dated by TCRdb to 2015 to 2017). Some background on the complete study: In model experiments, template switching captured roughly one uniquely barcoded TCR beta cDNA molecule for every two T cells. To track age-related changes in TCR beta repertoire diversity, the study relied on deep sequencing normalized with unique cDNA molecular identifiers. Four age groups were formed from the donors: young (average approximately 17 years), middle-aged (more than 35), aged (roughly 59) and long-lived (about 80). Donors of different ages were randomly distributed across sequencing lanes to avoid experimental bias. For two donors (one aged 18 to 30 and one aged 80 or older), the study analyzed two additional independent replicas of 1 million unique cDNA reads from the same blood draw.

Trimming leaves V shorter by 3 bases and J shorter by 2 bases, with the junction holding 6 bases beyond the gene matches. The germline V gene supplies CDR1 SGHTA and CDR2 FQGNSA. Counted from cysteine to phenylalanine, this CDR3 has 16 amino acids. CDR3 DNA is the only sequence kept; it has 48 bases, read in frame from the first base. Library preparation employed 5' RACE. The sample was run on an Illumina HiSeq 2500. The second PCR ran for about 6 to 12 cycles and used a J-beta primer mix along with a sample-barcoded 5' primer. A template-switch 5' adaptor carrying 12 random nucleotides introduced a unique molecular identifier onto each TCR beta cDNA molecule. At least 3 million CDR3-containing paired-end reads were obtained from each sample. First-strand cDNA was synthesized from all RNA with the Mint cDNA synthesis kit, primed by a TRBC-specific oligonucleotide. All cDNA was treated with uracil-DNA glycosylase and then went through a first 18-cycle PCR with the universal primers M1SS and BC2_uni_R. Per the original workflow: Normalization of each sample was performed by random selection of 1 million high-quality reads, each carrying a distinct molecular identifier. Instead of being binned into consensus sequences, reads with shared molecular identifiers were discarded. MiTCR, run with a Q25 quality threshold and the strictest error-elimination algorithm, handled CDR3 identification, clonotype clustering and error correction. A nonparametric unseen species model with Euler transformation was used to estimate lower-bound total TCR beta diversity. Clones were called with MiXCR by TCRdb after fastp trimmed the public reads at Q25, and only in-frame beta chains were retained. Rows merge per CDR3 protein into single entries with the most common DNA and genes. TCRdb, not the authors, supplied the V and J calls. The sample table contains fewer than 700,000 distinct CDR3 sequences; only one count was recorded for over 40% of them. The top ten clones comprise 25% to 35% of the sample.

As for this clonotype: The specificity of this receptor is unknown. Base qualities are missing; no much larger clone stands one base away.

Study-level results and caveats: Observed TCR beta diversity per million T cells fell roughly linearly with age, and a significant reduction was already apparent by age around 40. Compared with the aged group, the long-lived group had more naive CD4+ T cells, fewer expanded clones and increased TCR diversity, suggesting age selection. Because profiling used bulk unsorted PBMCs, naive and antigen-experienced compartments could not be compared conclusively. There was a strong correlation between observed TCR beta diversity and the percentage of naive T cells measured by flow cytometry. Because donor CMV infection status was unknown, age-related changes in expanded clonotypes were potentially confounded. Estimates of total diversity based on one million sequenced T cells were considered lower bounds and underestimates.

The donors were a few dozen Caucasian individuals from Russia, aged roughly 6 to 100 years, who were systemically healthy. Each donor gave ten milliliters of peripheral blood, drawn into EDTA-treated Vacutainer tubes. Ficoll-Paque density-gradient centrifugation was used to isolate PBMCs, with at least 6.5 million per sample. Trizol reagent was used to extract total RNA from the PBMCs, yielding at least 6 micrograms per sample. For every donor, an aliquot of PBMCs went through flow cytometry to measure the percentages of naive CD45RAhigh/CD27high T cells. Recombination linked TRBV7-2 to TRBJ2-3; the central 9 bases match TRBD2. Sample: blood. This TCR derives from a man older than 75 in good health. This receptor carries the CDR3 CASSLQAGGATDTQYF. The base sequence is TGTGCCAGCAGCTTGCAGGCGGGGGGGGCCACAGATACGCAGTATTTT.